A selection of T cell receptor beta chains follows, all from one sample in a study of post-analysis software for immune sequencing data. A single record per CDR3 protein comes from TCRdb applying MiXCR to the PCR reads. The table has more than 350,000 distinct CDR3 sequences, 30% to 45% seen once. Source material: blood. These receptors came from a girl aged 2 to 9 with multiple sclerosis. The CDR3 runs from the conserved cysteine through the conserved F or W. The D gene is left open where the match is weak. Clone size appears in some rows only: once, few, many, or a class for an expanded clone.

j_call d_call v_call clone_size cdr3_nt cdr3_aa
TRBJ2-7 NA TRBV19 NA TGTGCCGGTAGTATAAGAAACTCCTACGAGCAGTACTTC CAGSIRNSYEQYF
TRBJ2-5 NA TRBV7-6 NA TGTGCCAGCAGCTTAATCCATGAGACCCAGTACTTC CASSLIHETQYF
TRBJ1-1 NA TRBV29-1 NA TGCAGCGTCGGTGAAGGTTGGACTGAAGCTTTCTTT CSVGEGWTEAFF
TRBJ2-5 NA TRBV29-1 NA TGCAGCGCCCCACAGGTCTTAGGGGAGACCCAGTACTTC CSAPQVLGETQYF
TRBJ1-5 NA TRBV6-1 NA TGTGCCAGCAGTGAGAAGGGGGTAAATCAGCCCCAGCATTTT CASSEKGVNQPQHF
TRBJ2-5 TRBD2 TRBV20-1 few TGCAGTGCTAGACTAGCGGGGAGGGAGACCCAGTACTTC CSARLAGRETQYF
TRBJ2-7 NA TRBV9 few TGTGCCAGCAGCGTAGACACCAGGCCCTCCGAGCAGTACTTC CASSVDTRPSEQYF
TRBJ1-2 NA TRBV29-1 few TGCAGCGTTGATTTTTCGGGGCACCTTAACTATGGCTACACCTTC CSVDFSGHLNYGYTF
TRBJ1-4 NA TRBV6-1 few TGTGCCAGCAGTGAAGGGCAGACAGCTAATGAAAAACTGTTTTTT CASSEGQTANEKLFF
TRBJ1-2 TRBD1 TRBV2 NA TGTGCCAGCACTGCCTACGCAGGACAGGGGATGTTTGGCTACACCTTC CASTAYAGQGMFGYTF
TRBJ2-5 NA TRBV5-1 NA TGCGCCAGCAGCGCCTCGTACCAAGAGACCCAGTACTTC CASSASYQETQYF
TRBJ1-5 TRBD1 TRBV20-1 NA TGCAGTGCTAGTAGGGGTCGGACAGGGCGTATCAATCAGCCCCAGCATTTT CSASRGRTGRINQPQHF
TRBJ1-2 NA TRBV12-3/TRBV12-4 NA TGTGCCAGCAGTTTAAAAGGGATGGACTATGGCTACACCTTC CASSLKGMDYGYTF
TRBJ2-5 TRBD2 TRBV7-8 once TGTGCCAGCAGCACGACTAGCGGGAGGAGGGAGACCCAGTACTTC CASSTTSGRRETQYF
TRBJ2-3 TRBD2 TRBV6-5 NA TGTGCCAGCAGTTTAGCGGGAGAGGATACGCAGTATTTT CASSLAGEDTQYF
TRBJ2-5 NA TRBV7-8 NA TGTGCCAGCAGCTTAGCGCCTCGGGGTCAAGAGACCCAGTACTTC CASSLAPRGQETQYF
TRBJ2-1 NA TRBV20-1 few TGCAGTGCTAGACCGGACATAACGTACAATGAGCAGTTCTTC CSARPDITYNEQFF
TRBJ1-2 NA TRBV10-3 few TGTGCCATCAGACTACCGGGATCTAACTATGGCTACACCTTC CAIRLPGSNYGYTF
TRBJ1-2 NA TRBV20-1 NA TGCAGTGCTGGACGGATGGGGGGCTACACCTTC CSAGRMGGYTF
TRBJ2-1 NA TRBV7-2 NA TGTGCCAGCAGCTTATACAGGGACGCCTACAATGAGCAGTTCTTC CASSLYRDAYNEQFF
TRBJ2-1 NA TRBV29-1 many TGCAGCGTTGTCGGGCAAGGAATCAATGAGCAGTTCTTC CSVVGQGINEQFF
TRBJ2-3 TRBD2 TRBV20-1 NA TGCAGTGCCACCCGACTAGCGGGACCCACAGATACGCAGTATTTT CSATRLAGPTDTQYF
TRBJ2-3 NA TRBV11-2 NA TGTGCCAGCAGCAGCCCATACGATAAAACCACAGATACGCAGTATTTT CASSSPYDKTTDTQYF
TRBJ2-1 TRBD2 TRBV7-9 few TGTGCCAGCAGCTTAGGTTTTTTAGGACTAGGGGACAATGAGCAGTTCTTC CASSLGFLGLGDNEQFF
TRBJ2-1 NA TRBV12-3/TRBV12-4 many TGTGCCAGCAGTTTAGGCTATGAGCAGTTCTTC CASSLGYEQFF
TRBJ2-7 NA TRBV12-3/TRBV12-4 few TGTGCCAGCAACCCATTCGCAGCCTACGAGCAGTACTTC CASNPFAAYEQYF
TRBJ2-1 TRBD2 TRBV12-3/TRBV12-4 NA TGTGCCAGCAGTTTAGGCGGGAGCTGGAATGAGCAGTTCTTC CASSLGGSWNEQFF
TRBJ2-1 NA TRBV7-3 few TGTGCCAGCAGCTTAATCGGGGGAGCCTCGCAGTTCTTC CASSLIGGASQFF
TRBJ1-2 TRBD1 TRBV20-1 few TGCAGTGCTAGGGATCGGCAGGGGGCCTATGGCTACACCTTC CSARDRQGAYGYTF
TRBJ2-7 NA TRBV10-1 NA TGCGCCAGCAGTAGTGGGGGGTGGAGCGGCGAGCAGTACTTC CASSSGGWSGEQYF
TRBJ2-1 NA TRBV7-3 NA TGTGCCAGCAGCGCCTCCGGGTCCCGACTATACAATGAGCAGTTCTTC CASSASGSRLYNEQFF
TRBJ2-3 NA TRBV7-3 many TGTGCCAGCAGCTTAACAGGGTCAGATACGCAGTATTTT CASSLTGSDTQYF
TRBJ2-5 NA TRBV29-1 few TGCAGCGTTCAGGTAGCAGGACAAGAGACCCAGTACTTC CSVQVAGQETQYF
TRBJ2-7 TRBD1 TRBV9 NA TGTGCCAGCAGCGCCGGGACAGGGGGTTTATACGAGCAGTACTTC CASSAGTGGLYEQYF
TRBJ2-7 TRBD1 TRBV6-1 NA TGTGCCAGCAGTGTAACCGGGACAGGTTACGAGCAGTACTTC CASSVTGTGYEQYF
TRBJ1-1 NA TRBV2 NA TGTGCCAGCATGAGAGGAGGGCCCAATGAAGCTTTCTTT CASMRGGPNEAFF
TRBJ2-1 NA TRBV9 few TGTGCCAGCAGCGGTATTACCGGCAATGAGCAGTTCTTC CASSGITGNEQFF
TRBJ2-1 TRBD2 TRBV29-1 NA TGCAGCGTTATAGGGCTAGCGGGAGTGCAGTTCTTC CSVIGLAGVQFF
TRBJ2-5 TRBD2 TRBV29-1 NA TGCAGCACTATCGAGGGACTAGTTGGGGAGACCCAGTACTTC CSTIEGLVGETQYF
TRBJ2-5 NA TRBV27 NA TGTGCCAGCAGTCGTTGGGGGCAGGGTACCCAGTACTTC CASSRWGQGTQYF
TRBJ2-1 TRBD2 TRBV4-1 NA TGCGCCAGCAGCCAGGGACTAGGGGACAATGAGCAGTTCTTC CASSQGLGDNEQFF
TRBJ1-5 TRBD1 TRBV3-1 NA TGTGCCAGCAGTCAGGGGGCAGGTGGACAGCCCCAGCATTTT CASSQGAGGQPQHF
TRBJ2-3 TRBD1 TRBV12-3/TRBV12-4 NA TGTGCCAGCAGTTTGGGGACAGGGGGTAGCACAGATACGCAGTATTTT CASSLGTGGSTDTQYF
TRBJ2-3 TRBD2 TRBV20-1 NA TGCAGTGCTAGGAAATTAGCGGGAGAAACAGATACGCAGTATTTT CSARKLAGETDTQYF
TRBJ2-7 NA TRBV18 NA TGTGCCAGCTCACCACTCACCGGGGCTCGGGGCTCCTACGAGCAGTACTTC CASSPLTGARGSYEQYF
TRBJ2-7 NA TRBV4-2 NA TGTGCCAGCAGCCAAGCTAGGTTCGACGAGCAGTACTTC CASSQARFDEQYF
TRBJ2-1 TRBD2 TRBV7-9 NA TGTGCCAGCGGAAAGGGACTACACGACAATGAGCAGTTCTTC CASGKGLHDNEQFF
TRBJ1-1 TRBD1 TRBV6-6 NA TGTGCCAGCAGTCCAGGGGGAAAGACTGAAGCTTTCTTT CASSPGGKTEAFF